Sequencing of this T cell receptor (beta chain) was carried out in a study of blood T cell repertoires in COVID-19 (dated by TCRdb to about 2020). For context, the study as a whole: The collaborator samples originated in the United States, Italy and Spain and spanned the acute and convalescent phases of COVID-19. The material from the prospective study consisted of cDNA or gDNA derived from T cells, B-cell-depleted T cells, or PBMCs. Subjects who had been exposed to COVID-19, were actively infected with it, or had recovered from it provided the deeply sampled blood TCRbeta repertoires that made up the dataset. Where HLA class I and class II types were available, the types were taken from metadata supplied by the sample provider, not from assay-based typing. The samples were drawn from the first 160 participants of the ongoing ImmuneRACE study and from 1,254 subjects provided by 6 global collaborators. Nearly every sample came with metadata listing a de-identified subject ID, COVID-19 status, age in years and sex. The repertoires were released in a freely available public database intended as a resource for research on the immune response to SARS-CoV-2.

The germline V gene (reference sequence) supplies CDR1 LGHDT and CDR2 YNNKEL. Here V drops 4 bases and J drops 2 bases, and the junction holds 7 bases not matched to any gene. The CDR3, cysteine through phenylalanine, is 16 amino acids long. Of all the DNA, just the CDR3 is kept, 48 bases in frame from base 1. In regard to this clone: Its antigen is not yet known. Base qualities are not provided; no much larger clone lies one nucleotide away.

Broad study findings and their caveats: How much clinical and demographic metadata was included differed by source and by participant, and the metadata was provided uncurated.

Whole blood was collected in K2EDTA tubes by collaborating institutions according to the institutions' own protocols. For TCRbeta analysis, collaborators shipped samples as frozen whole blood, isolated PBMCs, or DNA extracted from either of those sample types. TCRbeta CDR3 regions were amplified from genomic DNA by means of the immunoSEQ Assay, a bias-controlled multiplex PCR. Regarding the original processing steps: Nucleated cell counts per sample were estimated from amplification of reference gene primers within the assay. To quantify the absolute abundance of each unique TCRbeta CDR3 rearrangement, sequence reads were collapsed and filtered. For each sample, productive Simpson clonality was calculated as the square root of Simpson's diversity index across productive rearrangements. TCRdb took this table from immuneACCESS and kept in-frame rearrangements with V and J called. Such tables lack part of the clones; where checked against another copy, unresolved V genes explain under half of the gap, and the rest is unexplained. The D gene and trimming were derived from the DNA, and the V and J assignments and clone size from that table. The sample yields about 160,000 clones; around 80% were counted once. 11% of the sample rests with the top ten.

The receptor was isolated from a man in his fifties or sixties with active or convalescent COVID-19. Recombination joined TRBV3-1 (or the pseudogene TRBV3-2) with TRBJ2-3; 9 central nucleotides agree with TRBD2. The sequencing sample was made of peripheral blood. The CDR3 has the sequence CASSLQRLAATDTQYF. The bases are TGTGCCAGCAGCCTTCAAAGACTAGCGGCCACAGATACGCAGTATTTT.